This T cell receptor (beta chain) comes out of a study of tumor-infiltrating lymphocytes in primary liver carcinoma. Study-wide context: Stage T1-T3 N0M0 and a size of about 4 to 11 cm characterized the tumors. Overall study results and limits: No comparison of CD4+ and CD8+ repertoires was made, since the samples were bulk unsorted. Significantly larger top-250-clone fractions were found in tumors than in blood (p = 0.039).

Total RNA amounting to about 520 ng was the source from which TCR beta cDNA was made with a constant-region primer. Three nested multiplex PCR rounds of slightly modified ARM-PCR generated TCR beta libraries. TRBV1-TRBV30 forward and Cbeta reverse primers drove the first two roughly 10-cycle rounds. One entry per CDR3 protein results from TCRdb running MiXCR on the multiplex PCR reads. The data contain about 320,000 distinct CDR3 sequences, roughly two thirds of them seen just once; the ten biggest clones take up approximately 9.4%. CDR1 ENHRY and CDR2 SYGVKD come from the germline V gene. There are 14 residues in the CDR3. The authors took blood RNA from unsorted whole blood and also extracted germline DNA. Points on this clonotype: Its target is unknown. A junction end diverges from the germline sequence, so it may reflect a read error.

The sequenced sample was peripheral blood. The chain recombines TRBV10-3 with TRBJ1-1, with TRBD1 matching 7 bases. This receptor was obtained from a man aged 35 to 55 with primary liver carcinoma and hepatitis B virus infection. The CDR3 DNA is TGTACCATCAGTGGGGTGGCAGGGGGGACTGAAGCTTTCTTT. As protein: CTISGVAGGTEAFF.